A selection of T cell receptor beta chains follows, all from one sample in a study of cytomegalovirus exposure and HLA in healthy donors. Libraries were prepared by immunoSEQ multiplex PCR; TCRdb keeps only in-frame clonotypes and omits some of them. This sample carries approximately 65,000 clones, around 68% of them seen once, and the ten largest clones take over 15%. Source material: PBMCs. The receptors shown here come from a man in his forties in good health and CMV-seropositive. Both conserved end residues are part of each CDR3. Fields, in order: clone size, J gene, D gene, V gene, CDR3 DNA, CDR3 protein. The D gene is left open where the match is weak. The size of a clone is reported for some rows only, either as once, few or many, or as a class for expanded clones.

size: NA
J: TRBJ2-1
D: TRBD2
V: TRBV30
DNA: TGTGCCTGGAGCTTAGGGGGACTAGCGGTATATGGGGGGGAGTTCTTC
CDR3: CAWSLGGLAVYGGEFF

size: once
J: TRBJ2-7
D: NA
V: TRBV5-1
DNA: TGCGCCAGCAGCTTGGAATTCGGTCCCTACGAGCAGTACTTC
CDR3: CASSLEFGPYEQYF

size: NA
J: TRBJ1-2
D: TRBD1
V: TRBV6-5
DNA: TGTGCCAGCAGTGCCCGACAGGGGGTTTCTGGCTACACCTTC
CDR3: CASSARQGVSGYTF

size: NA
J: TRBJ1-5
D: TRBD1
V: TRBV10-3
DNA: TGTGCCACCTCAGGGGGCGCTGGGAGCAATCAGCCCCAGCATTTT
CDR3: CATSGGAGSNQPQHF

size: NA
J: TRBJ2-7
D: NA
V: TRBV6-1
DNA: TGTGCCAGCTCCCGGGCAGGGGAGTCCTACGAGCAGTACTTC
CDR3: CASSRAGESYEQYF

size: NA
J: TRBJ2-3
D: NA
V: TRBV9
DNA: TGTGCCAGCGGCCCAGAGACAAGGAACGGCGATACGCAGTATTTT
CDR3: CASGPETRNGDTQYF

size: NA
J: TRBJ2-7
D: TRBD2
V: TRBV6-1
DNA: TGTGCCAGCAGTGACGGACTAGCGGGACCCTACGAGCAGTACTTC
CDR3: CASSDGLAGPYEQYF

size: NA
J: TRBJ2-7
D: NA
V: TRBV4-1
DNA: TGCGCCAGCAGCCAAGGACAGGAGCTCTCCTACGAGCAGTACTTC
CDR3: CASSQGQELSYEQYF

size: few
J: TRBJ2-2
D: NA
V: TRBV7-2
DNA: TGTGCCAGCAGCTTATTCATGGGGCGGTACACCGGGGAGCTGTTTTTT
CDR3: CASSLFMGRYTGELFF

size: NA
J: TRBJ2-1
D: TRBD1
V: TRBV23-1
DNA: TGCGCCAGCAGTCACTGGGACAGGGTGAGGAATGAGCAGTTCTTC
CDR3: CASSHWDRVRNEQFF

size: NA
J: TRBJ2-5
D: NA
V: TRBV30
DNA: TGTGCCTGGAGTGTAACAATGCAAGAGACCCAGTACTTC
CDR3: CAWSVTMQETQYF

size: few
J: TRBJ1-3
D: TRBD1
V: TRBV5-1
DNA: TGCGCCAGCAGCCCGAGGGGGCGCGAAAACACCATATATTTT
CDR3: CASSPRGRENTIYF

size: few
J: TRBJ2-1
D: NA
V: TRBV4-2
DNA: TGTGCCAGCAGCCAAACGGACAGATCCAATGAGCAGTTCTTC
CDR3: CASSQTDRSNEQFF

size: NA
J: TRBJ2-7
D: TRBD2
V: TRBV15
DNA: TGTGCCACCAGCAGAGGGCCGGCCAGCGGGAGAGACTCCTACGAGCAGTACTTC
CDR3: CATSRGPASGRDSYEQYF

size: NA
J: TRBJ1-2
D: TRBD1
V: TRBV7-9
DNA: TGTGCCAGCAGCTTGGACAGGCTTAATGGCTACACCTTC
CDR3: CASSLDRLNGYTF

size: NA
J: TRBJ2-1
D: NA
V: TRBV29-1
DNA: TGCAGCGTTCCAAGTCGGGGGAATGAGCAGTTCTTC
CDR3: CSVPSRGNEQFF

size: few
J: TRBJ2-3
D: TRBD2
V: TRBV7-9
DNA: TGTGCCAGCAGCTTTTTTAGCGGGAGGGAATTTTATACGCAGTATTTT
CDR3: CASSFFSGREFYTQYF

size: NA
J: TRBJ2-3
D: NA
V: TRBV5-1
DNA: TGCGCCAGCAGCTTGGGAGACAGACAGATAGATACGCAGTATTTT
CDR3: CASSLGDRQIDTQYF

size: NA
J: TRBJ2-6
D: NA
V: TRBV30
DNA: TGTGCCTGGAGGCAGGCTGGGGCCAACGTCCTGACTTTC
CDR3: CAWRQAGANVLTF

size: NA
J: TRBJ1-2
D: NA
V: TRBV28
DNA: TGTGCCAGCAGTTTATGGGAGAACTATGGCTACACCTTC
CDR3: CASSLWENYGYTF

size: NA
J: TRBJ2-1
D: TRBD2
V: TRBV11-3
DNA: TGTGCCAGCCAAGCTTATAGTGGCGGGAGGTACAATGAGCAGTTCTTC
CDR3: CASQAYSGGRYNEQFF

size: medium-sized
J: TRBJ1-2
D: NA
V: TRBV19
DNA: TGTGCCAGTAGTATTGCCGGACAGATCTATGGCTACACCTTC
CDR3: CASSIAGQIYGYTF

size: few
J: TRBJ1-1
D: NA
V: TRBV5-1
DNA: TGCGCCAGCAGCCAAAATTTGAACACTGAAGCTTTCTTT
CDR3: CASSQNLNTEAFF

size: NA
J: TRBJ1-1
D: NA
V: TRBV30
DNA: TGTGCCTGGAGTGTAAACGGGGGGCTGGGGACTTTCTTT
CDR3: CAWSVNGGLGTFF

size: NA
J: TRBJ1-1
D: NA
V: TRBV6-5
DNA: TGTGGGGAGTACAGGGAGAACACTGAAGCTTTCTTT
CDR3: CGEYRENTEAFF

size: few
J: TRBJ2-3
D: NA
V: TRBV7-3
DNA: TGTGCCAGCAGCTATAATGGAGGTCCAGATACGCAGTATTTT
CDR3: CASSYNGGPDTQYF

size: once
J: TRBJ1-3
D: NA
V: TRBV4-3
DNA: TGCGCCAGCAGCCAAGTTTGGGCCTCTGGAAACACCATATATTTT
CDR3: CASSQVWASGNTIYF

size: NA
J: TRBJ2-5
D: NA
V: TRBV19
DNA: TGTGCCAGTAGAACGACTAATACGTACGGTCAAGAGACCCAGTACTTC
CDR3: CASRTTNTYGQETQYF

size: NA
J: TRBJ1-1
D: NA
V: TRBV2
DNA: TGTGCCAGCAGCGAGGTTCTTGAAGCTTTCTTT
CDR3: CASSEVLEAFF

size: NA
J: TRBJ2-7
D: NA
V: TRBV7-2
DNA: TGTGCCAGCAGCTTATTGTCGACAGTCTCCTACGAGCAGTACTTC
CDR3: CASSLLSTVSYEQYF

size: NA
J: TRBJ2-5
D: NA
V: TRBV11-3
DNA: TGTGCCAGCAGCTTGAGCGACCAAGAGACCCAGTACTTC
CDR3: CASSLSDQETQYF

size: NA
J: TRBJ2-3
D: NA
V: TRBV5-1
DNA: TGCGCCAGCAGTTATACCGGGACAAGCACAGATACGCAGTATTTT
CDR3: CASSYTGTSTDTQYF

size: NA
J: TRBJ1-1
D: NA
V: TRBV6-5
DNA: TGTGCCAGCATTATCTATCCGGGGAGCATGGCTGAAGCTTTCTTT
CDR3: CASIIYPGSMAEAFF

size: NA
J: TRBJ2-3
D: TRBD2
V: TRBV7-3
DNA: TGTGCCAGCAGCTTTGTAGGCGGGGGGGTCACAGATACGCAGTATTTT
CDR3: CASSFVGGGVTDTQYF

size: NA
J: TRBJ1-2
D: TRBD1
V: TRBV12-5
DNA: TGTGCTAGTGGCCATGGACAGGGGAATGGCTACACCTTC
CDR3: CASGHGQGNGYTF

size: NA
J: TRBJ2-3
D: NA
V: TRBV18
DNA: TGTGCCAGCTCACTATTGGGCCCTCCAGATACGCAGTATTTT
CDR3: CASSLLGPPDTQYF

size: few
J: TRBJ2-1
D: NA
V: TRBV7-6
DNA: TGTGCCAGCAGCCCCCGCGACGCTAGCCGGGATGAGCAGTTCTTC
CDR3: CASSPRDASRDEQFF

size: NA
J: TRBJ1-1
D: TRBD1
V: TRBV27
DNA: TGTGCCAGCAGTTTGGGACAGGGATTTCGCACTGAAGCTTTCTTT
CDR3: CASSLGQGFRTEAFF

size: NA
J: TRBJ2-1
D: NA
V: TRBV5-1
DNA: TGCGCCAGCAGCACACTCCAGGGAAATGAGCAGTTCTTC
CDR3: CASSTLQGNEQFF

size: NA
J: TRBJ2-1
D: NA
V: TRBV4-3
DNA: TGCGCCAGCAGCCAAGATCCCGGTTGGGAGTTGGCCAATGAGCAGTTCTTC
CDR3: CASSQDPGWELANEQFF

size: NA
J: TRBJ2-1
D: NA
V: TRBV2
DNA: TGTGCCAGCAGTGAAGCACCCCCTACTAGTGTTGCCAATGAGCAGTTCTTC
CDR3: CASSEAPPTSVANEQFF

size: NA
J: TRBJ2-2
D: TRBD2
V: TRBV11-2
DNA: TGTGCCAGCAGCTCCGGACTAGGGGACACCGGGGAGCTGTTTTTT
CDR3: CASSSGLGDTGELFF

size: NA
J: TRBJ2-7
D: NA
V: TRBV7-2
DNA: TGTGCCAGCAGCTACTACCTTGACGAGCAGTACTTC
CDR3: CASSYYLDEQYF

size: NA
J: TRBJ2-5
D: NA
V: TRBV6-5
DNA: TGTGCCAGCAGTTCCCAACAACGACAACTCCAAGAGACCCAGTACTTC
CDR3: CASSSQQRQLQETQYF

size: NA
J: TRBJ2-7
D: TRBD2
V: TRBV30
DNA: TGTGCCTGGAATCCCCCTAGCGGGGGGTTTCTTACCTACGAGCAGTACTTC
CDR3: CAWNPPSGGFLTYEQYF

size: NA
J: TRBJ2-3
D: TRBD1
V: TRBV7-2
DNA: TGTGCCAGCAGCGGAGGGGACAGGGGTTTTGGAGATACGCAGTATTTT
CDR3: CASSGGDRGFGDTQYF

size: once
J: TRBJ1-2
D: NA
V: TRBV6-6
DNA: TGTGCCAGCAGTTACTCGGATACAGCTAACTATGGCTACACCTTC
CDR3: CASSYSDTANYGYTF

size: few
J: TRBJ2-7
D: TRBD1
V: TRBV7-2
DNA: TGTGCCAGCAGCACGCAGGGGGTAATTGCGTACGAGCAGTACTTC
CDR3: CASSTQGVIAYEQYF

size: few
J: TRBJ2-7
D: TRBD2
V: TRBV6-1
DNA: TGTGCCAGCAGTGAATGGCGACTAGCTCACTACGAGCAGTACTTC
CDR3: CASSEWRLAHYEQYF

size: NA
J: TRBJ1-1
D: NA
V: TRBV11-2
DNA: TGTGCCAGCAGCTCAACGCCGACGGGAGCTTTCTTT
CDR3: CASSSTPTGAFF

size: NA
J: TRBJ1-6
D: NA
V: TRBV7-6
DNA: TGTGCCAGCAGCTTAGGCAGGGACTCCTATAATTCACCCCTCCACTTT
CDR3: CASSLGRDSYNSPLHF

size: NA
J: TRBJ2-1
D: NA
V: TRBV6-6
DNA: TGTGCCAGCAGTCCCCTGAATGAGCAGTTCTTC
CDR3: CASSPLNEQFF

size: NA
J: TRBJ2-2
D: TRBD2
V: TRBV6-5
DNA: TGTGCCAGCAAATTACTTCCTAGCGGGGTAGGGGAGCTGTTTTTT
CDR3: CASKLLPSGVGELFF

size: NA
J: TRBJ2-7
D: TRBD1
V: TRBV13
DNA: TGTGCCAGCAGCCCGTTTATATGGGACAGGGACTCCTACGAGCAGTACTTC
CDR3: CASSPFIWDRDSYEQYF

size: few
J: TRBJ2-5
D: TRBD1
V: TRBV6-1
DNA: TGTGCCACCGGGACAGGCGGGGAGACCCAGTACTTC
CDR3: CATGTGGETQYF

size: few
J: TRBJ2-7
D: TRBD1
V: TRBV10-3
DNA: TGTGCCATCAAGGGGGACAGGGTTAACTACGAGCAGTACTTC
CDR3: CAIKGDRVNYEQYF